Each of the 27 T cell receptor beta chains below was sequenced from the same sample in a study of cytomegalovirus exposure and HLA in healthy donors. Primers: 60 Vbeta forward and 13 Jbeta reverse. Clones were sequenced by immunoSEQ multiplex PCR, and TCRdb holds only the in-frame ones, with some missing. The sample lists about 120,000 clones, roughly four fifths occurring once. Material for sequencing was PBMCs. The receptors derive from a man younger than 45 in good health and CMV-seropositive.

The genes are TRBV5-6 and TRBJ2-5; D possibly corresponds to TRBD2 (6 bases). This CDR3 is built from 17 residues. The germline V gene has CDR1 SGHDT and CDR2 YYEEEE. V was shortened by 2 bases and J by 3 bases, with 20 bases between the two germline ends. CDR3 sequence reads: CASSFWGSSGGKETQYF. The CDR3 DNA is TGTGCCAGCAGCTTCTGGGGTTCCAGCGGAGGGAAAGAGACCCAGTACTTC. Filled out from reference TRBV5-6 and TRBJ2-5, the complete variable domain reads DAGVTQSPTHLIKTRGQQVTLRCSPKSGHDTVSWYQQALGQGPQFIFQYYEEEERQRGNFPDRFSGHQFPNYSSELNVNALLLGDSALYLCASSFWGSSGGKETQYFGPGTRLLVL.

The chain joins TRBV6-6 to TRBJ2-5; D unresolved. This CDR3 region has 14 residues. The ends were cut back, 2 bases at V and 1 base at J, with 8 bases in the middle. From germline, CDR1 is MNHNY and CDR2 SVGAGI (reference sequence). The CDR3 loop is CASSYRGAQETQYF. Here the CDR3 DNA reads TGTGCCAGCAGTTACCGAGGAGCCCAAGAGACCCAGTACTTC.

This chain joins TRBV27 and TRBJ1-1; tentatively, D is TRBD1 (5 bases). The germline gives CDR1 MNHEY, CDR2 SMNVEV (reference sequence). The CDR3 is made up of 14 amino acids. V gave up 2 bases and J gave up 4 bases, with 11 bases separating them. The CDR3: CASSLGQGGTEAFF. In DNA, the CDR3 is TGTGCCAGCAGTTTAGGGCAGGGAGGCACTGAAGCTTTCTTT.

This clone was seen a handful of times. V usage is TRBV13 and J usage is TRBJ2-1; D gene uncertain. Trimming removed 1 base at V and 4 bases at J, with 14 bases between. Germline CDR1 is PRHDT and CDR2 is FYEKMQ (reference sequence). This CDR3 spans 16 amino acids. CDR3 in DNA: TGTGCCAGCAGCTTAGTCATAGCAATCGATTACAATGAGCAGTTCTTC. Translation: CASSLVIAIDYNEQFF. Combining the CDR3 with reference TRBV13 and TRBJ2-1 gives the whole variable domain AAGVIQSPRHLIKEKRETATLKCYPIPRHDTVYWYQQGPGQDPQFLISFYEKMQSDKGSIPDRFSAQQFSDYHSELNMSSLELGDSALYFCASSLVIAIDYNEQFFGPGTRLTVL.

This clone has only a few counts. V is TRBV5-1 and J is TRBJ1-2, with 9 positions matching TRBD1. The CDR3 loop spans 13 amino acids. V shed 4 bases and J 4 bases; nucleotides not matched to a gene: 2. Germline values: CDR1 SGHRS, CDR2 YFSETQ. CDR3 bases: TGCGCCAGCAGCATACAGGGGGCCTATGGCTACACCTTC. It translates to CASSIQGAYGYTF.

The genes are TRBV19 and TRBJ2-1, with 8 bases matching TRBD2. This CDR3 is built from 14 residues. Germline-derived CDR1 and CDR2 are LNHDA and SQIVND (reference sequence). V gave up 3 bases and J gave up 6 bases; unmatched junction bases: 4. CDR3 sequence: CASSINAGGNEQFF. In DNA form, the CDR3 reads TGTGCCAGTAGTATTAATGCGGGGGGCAATGAGCAGTTCTTC. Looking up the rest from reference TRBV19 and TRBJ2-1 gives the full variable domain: DGGITQSPKYLFRKEGQNVTLSCEQNLNHDAMYWYRQDPGQGLRLIYYSQIVNDFQKGDIAEGYSVSREKKESFPLTVTSAQKNPTAFYLCASSINAGGNEQFFGPGTRLTVL.

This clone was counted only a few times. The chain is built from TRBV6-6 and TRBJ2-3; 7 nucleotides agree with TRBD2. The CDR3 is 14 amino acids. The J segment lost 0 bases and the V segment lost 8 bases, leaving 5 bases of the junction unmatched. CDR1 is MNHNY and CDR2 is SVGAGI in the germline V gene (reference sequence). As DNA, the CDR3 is TGTGCCAGCGTAAGCGGGGCAAGCACAGATACGCAGTATTTT. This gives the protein CASVSGASTDTQYF.

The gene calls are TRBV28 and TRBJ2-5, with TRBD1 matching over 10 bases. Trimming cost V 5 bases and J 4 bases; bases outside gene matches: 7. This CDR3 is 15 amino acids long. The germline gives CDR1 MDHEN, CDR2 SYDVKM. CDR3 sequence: CASSAWTGGGETQYF. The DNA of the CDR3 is TGTGCCAGCAGTGCCTGGACAGGGGGAGGAGAGACCCAGTACTTC. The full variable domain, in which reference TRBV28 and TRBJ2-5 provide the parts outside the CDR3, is DVKVTQSSRYLVKRTGEKVFLECVQDMDHENMFWYRQDPGLGLRLIYFSYDVKMKEKGDIPEGYSVSREKKERFSLILESASTNQTSMYLCASSAWTGGGETQYFGPGTRLLVL.

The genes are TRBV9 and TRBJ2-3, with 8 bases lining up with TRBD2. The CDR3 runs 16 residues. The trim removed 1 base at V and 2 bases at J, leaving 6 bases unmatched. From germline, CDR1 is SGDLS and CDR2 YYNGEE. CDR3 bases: TGTGCCAGCAGCGTATTTGGCGGGGGGATCACAGATACGCAGTATTTT. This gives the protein CASSVFGGGITDTQYF.

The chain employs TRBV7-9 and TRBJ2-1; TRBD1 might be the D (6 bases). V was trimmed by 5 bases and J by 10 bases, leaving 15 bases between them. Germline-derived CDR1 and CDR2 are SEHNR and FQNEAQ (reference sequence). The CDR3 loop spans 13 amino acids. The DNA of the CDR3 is TGTGCCAGCAGCCCAACAGGGCTGGGGGAGCAGTTCTTC. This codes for CASSPTGLGEQFF.

The CDR3 region is CSVAAGGRETQYF. The CDR3 nucleotides are TGCAGCGTTGCCGCGGGGGGGCGGGAGACCCAGTACTTC. The chain is built from TRBV29-1 and TRBJ2-5, with TRBD2 identical over 9 bases. Germline V gives CDR1 SQVTM, CDR2 ANQGSEA. V dropped 4 bases and J dropped 5; count of bases not matched to a gene: 5. The CDR3 length is 13 residues.

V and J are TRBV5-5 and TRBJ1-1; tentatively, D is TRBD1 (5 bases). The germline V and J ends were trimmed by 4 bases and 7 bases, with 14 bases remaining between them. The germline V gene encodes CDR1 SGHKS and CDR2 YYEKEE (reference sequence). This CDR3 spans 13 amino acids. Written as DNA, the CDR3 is TGTGCCAGCAGCCCCGGGGGGGAGCTTGAAGCTTTCTTT. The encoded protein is CASSPGGELEAFF.

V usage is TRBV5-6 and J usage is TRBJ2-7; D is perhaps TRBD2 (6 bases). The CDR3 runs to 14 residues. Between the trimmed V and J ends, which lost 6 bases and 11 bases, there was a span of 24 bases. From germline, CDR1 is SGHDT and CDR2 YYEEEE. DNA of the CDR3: TGTGCCAGCACCTTACGACAGATTCCTACGGGGGAGTACTTC. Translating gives CASTLRQIPTGEYF.

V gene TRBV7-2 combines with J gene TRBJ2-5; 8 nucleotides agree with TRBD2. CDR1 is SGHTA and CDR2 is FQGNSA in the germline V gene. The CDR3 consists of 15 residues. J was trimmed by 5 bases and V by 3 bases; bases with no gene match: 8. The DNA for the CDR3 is TGTGCCAGCAGCTTCTCCGGACTAGCAAGCGAGACCCAGTACTTC. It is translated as CASSFSGLASETQYF.

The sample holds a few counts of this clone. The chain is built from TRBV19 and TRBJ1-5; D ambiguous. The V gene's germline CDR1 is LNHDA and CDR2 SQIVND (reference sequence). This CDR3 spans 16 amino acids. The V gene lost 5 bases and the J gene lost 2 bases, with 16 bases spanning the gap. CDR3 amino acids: CASSPSGVWRNQPQHF. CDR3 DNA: TGTGCCAGTAGTCCCAGTGGTGTGTGGCGCAATCAGCCCCAGCATTTT.

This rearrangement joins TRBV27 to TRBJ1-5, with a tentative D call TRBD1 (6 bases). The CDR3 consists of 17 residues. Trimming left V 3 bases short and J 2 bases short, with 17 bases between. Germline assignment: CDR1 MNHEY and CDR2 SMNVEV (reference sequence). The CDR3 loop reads CASSLGTGRGGNQPQHF. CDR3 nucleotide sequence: TGTGCCAGCAGTTTGGGTACAGGGAGGGGGGGCAATCAGCCCCAGCATTTT.

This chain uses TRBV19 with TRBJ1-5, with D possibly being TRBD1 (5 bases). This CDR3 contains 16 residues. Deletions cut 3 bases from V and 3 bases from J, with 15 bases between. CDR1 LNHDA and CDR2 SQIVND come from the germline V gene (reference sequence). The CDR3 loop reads CASSMWGPGSNQPQHF. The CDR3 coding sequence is TGTGCCAGTAGTATGTGGGGCCCCGGCTCCAATCAGCCCCAGCATTTT. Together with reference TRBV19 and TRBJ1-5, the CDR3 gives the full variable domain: DGGITQSPKYLFRKEGQNVTLSCEQNLNHDAMYWYRQDPGQGLRLIYYSQIVNDFQKGDIAEGYSVSREKKESFPLTVTSAQKNPTAFYLCASSMWGPGSNQPQHFGDGTRLSIL.

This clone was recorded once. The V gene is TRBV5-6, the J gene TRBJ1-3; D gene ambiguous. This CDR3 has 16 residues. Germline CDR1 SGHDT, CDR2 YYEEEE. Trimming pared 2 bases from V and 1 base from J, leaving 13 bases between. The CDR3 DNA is TGTGCCAGCAGCTTTGGCCCTCTGAATTCTGGAAACACCATATATTTT. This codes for CASSFGPLNSGNTIYF.

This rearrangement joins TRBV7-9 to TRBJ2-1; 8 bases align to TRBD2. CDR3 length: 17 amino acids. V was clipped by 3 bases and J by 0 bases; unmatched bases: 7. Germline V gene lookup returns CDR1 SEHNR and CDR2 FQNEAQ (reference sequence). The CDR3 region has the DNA TGTGCCAGCAGCTTTACCACTAGCGGATCCTCCTACAATGAGCAGTTCTTC. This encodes CASSFTTSGSSYNEQFF.

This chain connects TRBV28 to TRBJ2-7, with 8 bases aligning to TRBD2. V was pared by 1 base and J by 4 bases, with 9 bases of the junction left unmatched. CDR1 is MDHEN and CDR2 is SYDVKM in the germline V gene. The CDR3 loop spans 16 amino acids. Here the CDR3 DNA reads TGTGCCAGCAGTTTATTGACGATAGCGGGGAAATACGAGCAGTACTTC. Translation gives CASSLLTIAGKYEQYF.

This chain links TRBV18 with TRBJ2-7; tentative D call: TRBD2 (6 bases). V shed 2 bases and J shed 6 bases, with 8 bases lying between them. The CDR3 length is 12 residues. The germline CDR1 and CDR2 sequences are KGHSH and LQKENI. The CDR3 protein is CASSPGGSEQYF. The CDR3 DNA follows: TGTGCCAGCTCACCAGGGGGGAGCGAGCAGTACTTC.

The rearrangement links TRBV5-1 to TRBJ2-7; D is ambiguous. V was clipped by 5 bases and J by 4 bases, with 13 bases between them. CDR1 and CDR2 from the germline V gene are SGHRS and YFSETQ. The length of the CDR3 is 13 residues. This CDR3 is CASRNFTEYEQYF. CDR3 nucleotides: TGCGCCAGCAGGAATTTCACAGAATACGAGCAGTACTTC.

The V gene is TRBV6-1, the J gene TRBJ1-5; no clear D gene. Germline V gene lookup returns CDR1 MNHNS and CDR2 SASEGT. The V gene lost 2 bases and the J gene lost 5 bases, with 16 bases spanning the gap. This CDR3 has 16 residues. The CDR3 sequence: CASSESRGRWDQPQHF. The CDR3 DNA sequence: TGTGCCAGCAGTGAATCTCGGGGTAGGTGGGATCAGCCCCAGCATTTT.

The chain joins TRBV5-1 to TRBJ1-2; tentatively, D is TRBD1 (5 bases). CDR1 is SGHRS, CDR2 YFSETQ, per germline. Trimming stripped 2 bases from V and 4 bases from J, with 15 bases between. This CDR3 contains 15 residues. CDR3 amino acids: CASSFGGGEGYGYTF. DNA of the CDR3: TGCGCCAGCAGCTTCGGTGGAGGGGAGGGCTATGGCTACACCTTC.

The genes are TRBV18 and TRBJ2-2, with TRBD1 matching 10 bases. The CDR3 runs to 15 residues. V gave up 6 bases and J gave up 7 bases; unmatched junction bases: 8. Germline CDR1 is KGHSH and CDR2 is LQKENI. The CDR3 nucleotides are TGTGCCAGCTCCCCTGGGACAGGGGACGTCGGGGAGCTGTTTTTT. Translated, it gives CASSPGTGDVGELFF.

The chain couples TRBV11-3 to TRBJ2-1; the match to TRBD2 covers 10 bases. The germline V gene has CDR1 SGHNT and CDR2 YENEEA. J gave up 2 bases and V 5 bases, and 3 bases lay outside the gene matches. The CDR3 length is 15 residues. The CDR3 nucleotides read TGTGCCAGCAGCCCCGGGACTAGCGCCTACAATGAGCAGTTCTTC. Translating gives CASSPGTSAYNEQFF.

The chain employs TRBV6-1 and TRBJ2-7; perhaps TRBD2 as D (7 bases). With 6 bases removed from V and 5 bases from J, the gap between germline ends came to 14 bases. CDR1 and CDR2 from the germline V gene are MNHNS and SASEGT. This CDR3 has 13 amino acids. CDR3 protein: CASRGRGKDEQYV. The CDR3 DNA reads TGTGCCAGCAGAGGGAGGGGGAAAGACGAGCAGTACGTC.